The 26 T cell receptor beta chains given below trace back to one sample, sequenced in a study of monozygotic twins with inflammatory bowel disease. TCRdb re-called the 5' RACE reads and gives one entry per CDR3 protein, without DNA. This sample carries 110,000 to 150,000 distinct CDR3 sequences, with roughly 1.2% going to the ten biggest clones. The sample consisted of blood. Receptors originate from a human donor with ulcerative colitis or Crohn's disease, or a healthy co-twin of an affected twin (not recorded which).

The genes are TRBV6-1 and TRBJ2-1. CDR3 size: 13 residues. The germline gives CDR1 MNHNS, CDR2 SASEGT. The CDR3 here is CATKGRGLDEQFF.

The chain links TRBV6-2 or TRBV6-3 to TRBJ1-6; TCRdb picks TRBD1, but there is no DNA to check that call. From germline, CDR1 is MNHEY and CDR2 SVGEGT. This CDR3 spans 20 amino acids. The CDR3: CASSYSGFGQGFSYNSPLHF.

The V and J genes are TRBV4-1 and TRBJ2-7. The germline gives CDR1 MGHRA, CDR2 YSYEKL. The CDR3 sequence is 13 residues long. The CDR3 sequence is CASSQGLPYEQYF.

The chain joins TRBV12-3 or TRBV12-4 to TRBJ2-1; TCRdb names TRBD2, which stays unverified in the absence of DNA. This CDR3 spans 19 amino acids. The CDR3 sequence is CASSFGSLPGLVPYNEQFF.

This chain connects TRBV5-1 to TRBJ2-7. Germline CDR1 and CDR2: SGHRS and YFSETQ. The CDR3 totals 12 residues. CDR3 region: CASSITSHEQYF.

The chain links TRBV14 to TRBJ2-7; TCRdb's D call of TRBD1 is untestable without DNA. Germline V gives CDR1 SGHDN, CDR2 FVKESK. The CDR3 extends over 15 amino acids. This CDR3 reads CASSPMGPLSYEQYF.

The chain is built from TRBV6-6 and TRBJ2-1; TCRdb proposes TRBD1, but this gene call is untestable without DNA. The CDR3 extends over 13 amino acids. Germline CDR1 reads MNHNY; CDR2 reads SVGAGI (reference sequence). The CDR3 loop reads CASSPDRADEQFF.

This chain connects TRBV3-1 to TRBJ1-5; the D call of TRBD1 rests on TCRdb alone, since no DNA is present to check it. The CDR3 has 15 amino acids. Germline CDR1 reads LGHDT; CDR2 reads YNNKEL (reference sequence). The chain's CDR3 is CASSWNRDAVQPQHF.

The chain has TRBV11-2 and TRBJ2-5; TCRdb names TRBD2, which stays unverified in the absence of DNA. This CDR3 contains 19 residues. Germline values: CDR1 SGHAT, CDR2 FQNNGV. CDR3: CASSLTVTSGRSSQETQYF.

CDR3 amino acids: CSARDSRPSGRDNEQFF. The chain couples TRBV20-1 to TRBJ2-1; the TCRdb call, TRBD2, lacks DNA for checking. The CDR3 runs 17 residues. Germline assignment: CDR1 DFQATT and CDR2 SNEGSKA (reference sequence).

J is TRBJ2-1 and V is TRBV19; TCRdb selects TRBD2, and the lack of DNA leaves this call unchecked. CDR3 size: 14 residues. CDR1 LNHDA and CDR2 SQIVND come from the germline V gene (reference sequence). CDR3 residues: CASSTTGGDNEQFF.

The V and J genes are TRBV7-9 and TRBJ2-5; TCRdb calls TRBD2, which cannot be checked without DNA. Germline CDR1 and CDR2: SEHNR and FQNEAQ (reference sequence). The CDR3 loop spans 14 amino acids. The CDR3 spells CASSRYANQETQYF.

The V gene is TRBV7-7, the J gene TRBJ2-2; TCRdb gives TRBD2 as the D gene, but with no DNA this cannot be confirmed. The CDR3 consists of 17 residues. The germline V gene has CDR1 SSHAT and CDR2 FNYEAQ (reference sequence). The CDR3: CASSRGLAGSNTGELFF. The full variable domain, rest sourced from reference TRBV7-7 and TRBJ2-2, is GAGVSQSPRYKVTKRGQDVTLRCDPISSHATLYWYQQALGQGPEFLTYFNYEAQPDKSGLPSDRFSAERPEGSISTLTIQRTEQRDSAMYRCASSRGLAGSNTGELFFGEGSRLTVL.

This chain uses TRBV7-9 with TRBJ2-3; the D gene TCRdb calls, TRBD2, cannot be checked with no DNA. This CDR3 comprises 15 residues. Germline V gene sequence: CDR1 SEHNR, CDR2 FQNEAQ (reference sequence). The CDR3 loop reads CASSRAGGPPDTQYF.

CDR3 region: CASFGASGSTDTQYF. The chain has TRBV5-1 and TRBJ2-3; absent DNA, TCRdb's TRBD2 call cannot be checked. CDR3 size: 15 residues. Germline V gene sequence: CDR1 SGHRS, CDR2 YFSETQ.

The chain uses TRBV4-3 and TRBJ1-2; TCRdb's assignment of TRBD1 cannot be checked, as there is no DNA. CDR1 and CDR2 (germline): LGHNA, YSLEER. The CDR3 has 14 amino acids. CDR3: CASSQEGTGVGYTF.

The genes are TRBV12-3 or TRBV12-4 and TRBJ2-2; TCRdb returns TRBD1, unconfirmable since there is no DNA. There are 13 residues in the CDR3. Here the CDR3 reads CASRPQGPGELFF.

The chain employs TRBV5-1 and TRBJ1-6; with no DNA, the TCRdb D assignment of TRBD1 cannot be verified. Germline-derived CDR1 and CDR2 are SGHRS and YFSETQ. There are 18 residues in the CDR3. The CDR3: CASSLYSLTESYNSPLHF.

V gene TRBV12-3 or TRBV12-4 combines with J gene TRBJ1-5; TCRdb's assignment of TRBD1 cannot be checked, as there is no DNA. CDR3 length: 13 amino acids. The CDR3 region is CASSRQGYQPQHF.

The rearrangement uses TRBV5-1 and TRBJ2-3; there is no DNA to check the TCRdb D call of TRBD2. In germline, CDR1 is SGHRS, CDR2 YFSETQ. The CDR3 contains 16 residues. The CDR3: CASSSHQGGETDTQYF.

The J gene is TRBJ1-4, the V gene TRBV20-1; the TRBD1 assignment by TCRdb is unverifiable without DNA. CDR1 is DFQATT and CDR2 is SNEGSKA in the germline V gene (reference sequence). The CDR3 loop spans 14 amino acids. The CDR3: CSARRGGANEKLFF.

The gene calls are TRBV28 and TRBJ1-1. Germline values: CDR1 MDHEN, CDR2 SYDVKM. This CDR3 is 16 amino acids long. The CDR3 here is CASSLISGRENTEAFF.

The rearrangement links TRBV5-1 to TRBJ2-5; the TCRdb call, TRBD1, lacks DNA for checking. The CDR3 has 15 residues. Germline assignment: CDR1 SGHRS and CDR2 YFSETQ. CDR3 region: CASVWGLGVQETQYF.

The chain combines TRBV11-1 with TRBJ1-1. CDR1 and CDR2 from the germline V gene are SGHAT and FQDESV (reference sequence). CDR3 size: 13 residues. The CDR3 sequence: CASSSDIITEAFF.

The genes are TRBV20-1 and TRBJ1-1. This CDR3 comprises 13 residues. In germline, CDR1 is DFQATT, CDR2 SNEGSKA (reference sequence). This chain's CDR3 is CSARGARNTEAFF.

The chain couples TRBV29-1 to TRBJ2-3; TCRdb's D call, TRBD2, is unchecked because there is no DNA. Per the germline V gene, CDR1 is SQVTM and CDR2 is ANQGSEA. The CDR3 totals 18 residues. The CDR3 spells CSVDGLAGGKASTDTQYF.